One and the same sample provided the 3 T cell receptor beta chains below, sequenced in a study of T cells after yellow fever vaccination. MiXCR, applied by TCRdb to the 5' RACE reads, yields one record per CDR3 protein. The table has roughly 500,000 distinct CDR3 sequences, roughly 19% seen once. This sample comprised PBMCs, obtained 15 days after the yellow fever booster vaccination. These receptors were collected from a man aged 30 to 39 who received the YFV17D yellow fever vaccine.

V is TRBV29-1 and J is TRBJ2-2; tentatively, D is TRBD1 or TRBD2 (6 bases each). The V gene's germline CDR1 is SQVTM and CDR2 ANQGSEA. The CDR3 runs 15 residues. The V end was cut by 5 bases, the J end by 1 base, with 14 bases between. The chain's CDR3 is CSVLAGQLNTGELFF. The CDR3 DNA is TGCAGCGTTTTGGCGGGACAATTGAACACCGGGGAGCTGTTTTTT.

This clonotype came up a few times. This chain joins TRBV28 and TRBJ1-1; TRBD1 aligns across 7 bases. V was pared by 4 bases and J by 1 base, with 9 bases of the junction left unmatched. CDR1 is MDHEN, CDR2 SYDVKM, per germline. This CDR3 contains 16 residues. The CDR3 nucleotides read TGTGCCAGCAGTTCGGTAACAGGGGCTAGGAACACTGAAGCTTTCTTT. Residues: CASSSVTGARNTEAFF.

V and J are TRBV29-1 and TRBJ1-1; D might be TRBD1 (5 bases). CDR1 and CDR2 (germline): SQVTM, ANQGSEA. The V and J ends lost 7 bases and 3 bases respectively, with 15 bases between them. The CDR3 consists of 13 residues. The CDR3 loop is CSAQKGEDTEAFF. In DNA form, the CDR3 reads TGCAGCGCTCAGAAAGGGGAGGACACTGAAGCTTTCTTT.